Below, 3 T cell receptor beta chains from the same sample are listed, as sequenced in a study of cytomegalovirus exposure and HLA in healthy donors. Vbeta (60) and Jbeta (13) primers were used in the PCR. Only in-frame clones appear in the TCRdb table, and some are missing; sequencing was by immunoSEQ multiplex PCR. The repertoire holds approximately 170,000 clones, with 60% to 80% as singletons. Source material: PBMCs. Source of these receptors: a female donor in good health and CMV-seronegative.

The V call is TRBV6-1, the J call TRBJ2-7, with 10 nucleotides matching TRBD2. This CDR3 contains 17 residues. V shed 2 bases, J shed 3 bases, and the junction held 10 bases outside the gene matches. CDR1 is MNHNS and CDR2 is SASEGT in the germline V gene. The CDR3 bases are TGTGCCAGCAGTGAAAGGGGTAGCGGGAGGTCCTACTACGAGCAGTACTTC. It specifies CASSERGSGRSYYEQYF.

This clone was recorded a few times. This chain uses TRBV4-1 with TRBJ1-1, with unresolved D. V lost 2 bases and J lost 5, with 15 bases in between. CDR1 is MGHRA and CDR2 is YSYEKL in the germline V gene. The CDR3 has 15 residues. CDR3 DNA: TGCGCCAGCAGCCAATCGGAGGGAATTCGTACTGAAGCTTTCTTT. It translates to CASSQSEGIRTEAFF.

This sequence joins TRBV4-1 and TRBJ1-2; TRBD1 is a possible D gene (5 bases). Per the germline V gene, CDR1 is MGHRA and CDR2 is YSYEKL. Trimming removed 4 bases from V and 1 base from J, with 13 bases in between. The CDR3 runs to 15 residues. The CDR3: CASSPEGRGNYGYTF. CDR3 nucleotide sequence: TGCGCCAGCAGCCCGGAGGGGCGGGGTAACTATGGCTACACCTTC.